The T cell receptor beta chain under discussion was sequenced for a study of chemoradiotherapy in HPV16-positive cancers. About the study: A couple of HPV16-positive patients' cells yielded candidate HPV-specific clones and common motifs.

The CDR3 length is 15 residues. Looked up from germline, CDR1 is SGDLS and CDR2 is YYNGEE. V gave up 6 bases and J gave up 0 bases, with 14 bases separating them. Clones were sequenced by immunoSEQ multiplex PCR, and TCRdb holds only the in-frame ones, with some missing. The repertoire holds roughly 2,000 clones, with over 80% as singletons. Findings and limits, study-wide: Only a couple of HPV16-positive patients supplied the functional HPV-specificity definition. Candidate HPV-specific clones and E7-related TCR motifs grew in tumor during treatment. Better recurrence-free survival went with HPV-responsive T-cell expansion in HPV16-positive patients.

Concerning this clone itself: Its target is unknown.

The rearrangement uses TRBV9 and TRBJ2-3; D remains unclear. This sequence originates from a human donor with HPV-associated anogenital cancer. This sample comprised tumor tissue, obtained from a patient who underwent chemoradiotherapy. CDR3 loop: CASISQCTSTDTQYF. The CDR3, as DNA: TGTGCCAGCATCTCTCAGTGTACTAGCACAGATACGCAGTATTTT.